This entry is about one T cell receptor (beta chain). The antigen is not known. This sample stems from a study of radiation and T cells in renal cell carcinoma. About the research overall: Nephrectomy followed 15 Gy stereotactic body radiation by 4 weeks. Findings and caveats of the study: Top tumor clonotypes rose in blood 2 weeks post-radiation, then contracted.

Time point in this sample: baseline pretreatment blood. Described treatment: 15 Gy SBRT to primary tumor, nephrectomy 4 weeks later. Serial blood draws occurred at baseline and 2 and 4 weeks post-SBRT. The CDR3 runs to 13 residues. Trimming stripped 5 bases from V and 8 bases from J, with 15 bases between. The V gene's germline CDR1 is MDHEN and CDR2 SYDVKM. The method was immunoSEQ multiplex PCR; TCRdb's version includes in-frame clones alone and lacks a portion of them. The sample has 150,000 or so clones; 88% are singletons. This TCR derives from a woman aged 70-85 years with renal cell carcinoma. V and J are TRBV28 and TRBJ1-1; D gene uncertain. Sequencing used blood, obtained from a patient whose treatment included radiotherapy and nephrectomy. This CDR3 reads CASSPRTANEAFF. The CDR3 nucleotides are TGTGCCAGCAGTCCTCGGACTGCGAACGAAGCTTTCTTT.